The clone carrying this T cell receptor (beta chain) appeared many times. The germline CDR1 and CDR2 sequences are MNHEY and SVGAGI. The CDR3 is 12 amino acids. V dropped 4 bases and J dropped 2 bases, with 5 bases sitting between them. Hyperthyroidism was newly diagnosed in patients aged 18 to 65 (duration under 2 months). Diagnoses were established using clinical symptoms, serum thyroxine and TRAb, thyroid ultrasound and orbital computed tomography. About 10 ml fresh peripheral blood yielded the PBMCs. Researchers took RNA transcripts and amplified the TCR beta CDR3 regions from them. Researchers ran a first-round RT-PCR on the TCR CDR3 using the HTBI primer set. TCRdb analysed the multiplex PCR reads with MiXCR anew, one entry per CDR3 protein. The sample lists approximately 600,000 distinct CDR3 sequences; 15% to 20% were seen once. This record comes from a study of T cells in Graves' hyperthyroidism and ophthalmopathy. Study information: Peripheral blood was taken when the disease was first diagnosed, before any treatment began.

The gene calls are TRBV6-5 and TRBJ1-2; D gene uncertain. The sequencing sample was made of blood. The source is a woman younger than 45 with Graves' hyperthyroidism. The CDR3 DNA reads TGTGCCAGCAGTTCCGGGAACTATGGCTACACCTTC. This codes for CASSSGNYGYTF.